This T cell receptor (beta chain) is drawn from a study of blood T cell repertoires in COVID-19. The overall study: Sources were T cells, B-cell-depleted T cells, or PBMCs; the material itself was cDNA or gDNA.

This clone was observed a handful of times. Libraries were prepared by immunoSEQ multiplex PCR; TCRdb keeps only in-frame clonotypes and omits some of them. This sample carries a few hundred thousand clones, 75% to 90% of them seen once, and the ten largest clones take 15% to 20%. Participants were placed into cohorts based on the clinical history they reported. The CDR3 consists of 14 residues. This TCR was sampled from a man between 35 and 55 years old who had recovered from COVID-19. The chain joins TRBV21-1 to TRBJ2-5; TRBD1 is taken as the D call from the table, unchecked against the DNA. TRBV21-1 is labeled a pseudogene. The material sequenced was PBMCs or T cells enriched from blood (not recorded which). CDR3 in amino acids: CASSKVGQQETQYF. The CDR3 DNA sequence: TGTGCCAGCAGCAAAGTTGGACAGCAAGAGACCCAGTACTTC.